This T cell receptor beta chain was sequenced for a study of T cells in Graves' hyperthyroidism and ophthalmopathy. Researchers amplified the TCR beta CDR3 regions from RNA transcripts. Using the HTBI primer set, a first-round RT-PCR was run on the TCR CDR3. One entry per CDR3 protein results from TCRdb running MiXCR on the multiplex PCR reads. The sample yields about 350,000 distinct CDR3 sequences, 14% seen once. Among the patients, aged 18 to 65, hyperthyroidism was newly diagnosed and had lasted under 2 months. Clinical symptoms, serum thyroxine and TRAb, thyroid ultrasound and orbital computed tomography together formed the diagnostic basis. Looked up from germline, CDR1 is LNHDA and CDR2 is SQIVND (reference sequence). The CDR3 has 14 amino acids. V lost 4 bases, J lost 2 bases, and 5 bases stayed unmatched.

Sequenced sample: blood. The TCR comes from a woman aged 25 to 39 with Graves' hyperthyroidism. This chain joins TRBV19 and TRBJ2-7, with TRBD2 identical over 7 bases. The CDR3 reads CASSTSGLAYEQYF. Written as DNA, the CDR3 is TGTGCCAGTAGTACCTCCGGACTAGCCTACGAGCAGTACTTC.